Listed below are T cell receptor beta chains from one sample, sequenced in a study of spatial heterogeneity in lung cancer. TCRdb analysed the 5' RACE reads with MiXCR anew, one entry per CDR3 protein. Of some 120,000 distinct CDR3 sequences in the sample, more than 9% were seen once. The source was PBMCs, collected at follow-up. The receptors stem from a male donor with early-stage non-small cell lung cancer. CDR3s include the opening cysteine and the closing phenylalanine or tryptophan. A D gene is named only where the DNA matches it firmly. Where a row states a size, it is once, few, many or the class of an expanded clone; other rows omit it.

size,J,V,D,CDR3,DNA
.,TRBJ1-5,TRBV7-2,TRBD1,CASSWGTGRNQPQHF,TGTGCCAGCAGCTGGGGGACAGGCCGCAATCAGCCCCAGCATTTT
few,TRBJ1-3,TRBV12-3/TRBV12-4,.,CASSFNGQTAVSGNTIYF,TGTGCCAGCAGTTTTAACGGGCAAACGGCAGTCTCTGGAAACACCATATATTTT
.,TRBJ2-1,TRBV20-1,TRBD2,CSAPRLAGGNEQFF,TGCAGTGCTCCGCGACTAGCGGGGGGGAATGAGCAGTTCTTC
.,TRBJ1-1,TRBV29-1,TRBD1,CSAMTGVMNTEAFF,TGCAGCGCTATGACAGGGGTCATGAACACTGAAGCTTTCTTT
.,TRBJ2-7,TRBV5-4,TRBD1,CASNRGSSYEQYF,TGTGCCTCAAACAGGGGTAGCTCCTACGAGCAGTACTTC
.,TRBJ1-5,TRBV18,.,CASSWTQPRSNQPQHF,TGTGCCAGCTCATGGACGCAACCTCGGAGCAATCAGCCCCAGCATTTT
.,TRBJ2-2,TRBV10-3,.,CATRRPAPQNTGELFF,TGTGCCACCAGGAGGCCGGCGCCCCAGAACACCGGGGAGCTGTTTTTT
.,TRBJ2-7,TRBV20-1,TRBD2,CSARDPRGGREQYF,TGCAGTGCTAGAGATCCGCGGGGGGGCCGCGAGCAGTACTTC
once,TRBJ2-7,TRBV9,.,CASSVAPSGWYEQYF,TGTGCCAGCAGCGTAGCCCCCTCCGGCTGGTACGAGCAGTACTTC
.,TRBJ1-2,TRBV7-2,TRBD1,CASSLGGQGDYGYTF,TGTGCCAGCAGCTTAGGGGGACAGGGGGATTATGGCTACACCTTC
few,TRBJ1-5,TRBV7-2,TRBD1,CASSTSGTGGNQPQHF,TGTGCCAGCAGCACCTCCGGGACAGGGGGCAATCAGCCCCAGCATTTT
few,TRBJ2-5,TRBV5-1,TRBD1,CASSLLWTGLQETQYF,TGCGCCAGCAGCCTACTATGGACAGGGCTACAAGAGACCCAGTACTTC
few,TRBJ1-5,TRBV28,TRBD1,CASTQGQGVQPQHF,TGTGCCAGCACCCAGGGACAGGGAGTGCAGCCCCAGCATTTT
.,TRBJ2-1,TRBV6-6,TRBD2,CASSYSNPAGSTEQFF,TGTGCCAGCAGTTACTCGAATCCAGCGGGGTCCACTGAGCAGTTCTTC
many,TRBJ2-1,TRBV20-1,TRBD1,CSAGDRVTNEQFF,TGCAGTGCCGGGGACAGGGTAACGAATGAGCAGTTCTTC
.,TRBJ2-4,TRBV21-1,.,CASSPRTGDAKNIQYF,TGTGCCAGCAGCCCAAGGACAGGGGACGCCAAAAACATTCAGTACTTC
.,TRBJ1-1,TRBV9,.,CASSSDSREAFF,TGTGCCAGCAGCTCGGACTCCCGGGAAGCTTTCTTT
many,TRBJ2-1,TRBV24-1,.,CATSDFGDGSSYNEQFF,TGTGCCACCAGTGATTTTGGGGACGGGAGCTCCTACAATGAGCAGTTCTTC
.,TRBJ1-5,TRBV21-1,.,CASSKEDPIASNQPQHF,TGTGCCAGCAGCAAAGAGGATCCCATCGCCAGCAATCAGCCCCAGCATTTT
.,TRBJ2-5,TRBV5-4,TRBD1,CASSELGTEETQYF,TGTGCCAGCAGCGAGCTGGGGACAGAAGAGACCCAGTACTTC
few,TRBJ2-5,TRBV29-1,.,CSVEARQETQYF,TGCAGCGTTGAGGCTAGACAAGAGACCCAGTACTTC
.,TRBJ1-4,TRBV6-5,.,CASSYPSGKLFF,TGTGCCAGCAGTTACCCGTCGGGGAAACTGTTTTTT
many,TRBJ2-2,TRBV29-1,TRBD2,CSVKGEGNTGELFF,TGCAGCGTTAAAGGGGAGGGGAACACCGGGGAGCTGTTTTTT
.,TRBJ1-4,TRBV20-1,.,CSARDSGGNEKLFF,TGCAGTGCTAGAGATAGTGGGGGCAATGAAAAACTGTTTTTT
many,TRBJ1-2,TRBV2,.,CASRESEGSGYTF,TGTGCCAGCCGTGAGTCCGAAGGGAGCGGCTACACCTTC
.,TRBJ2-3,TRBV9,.,CASSLGPRQDTQYF,TGTGCCAGCAGCTTGGGCCCACGGCAAGATACGCAGTATTTT
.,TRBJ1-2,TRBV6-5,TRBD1,CASSPTGERGYGYTF,TGTGCCAGCAGTCCTACAGGGGAAAGGGGCTATGGCTACACCTTC
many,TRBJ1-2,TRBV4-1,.,CASSQEAGGYTF,TGCGCCAGCAGCCAAGAGGCCGGTGGCTACACCTTC
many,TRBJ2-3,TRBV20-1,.,CSARDPSPDTQYF,TGCAGTGCTAGAGATCCCTCACCCGATACGCAGTATTTT
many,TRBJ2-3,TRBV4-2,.,CASSPIVGADTQYF,TGTGCCAGCAGCCCTATAGTGGGCGCAGATACGCAGTATTTT
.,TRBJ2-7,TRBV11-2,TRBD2,CASSPGGAGATSSYEQYF,TGTGCCAGCAGCCCCGGAGGAGCGGGGGCCACCAGCTCCTACGAGCAGTACTTC
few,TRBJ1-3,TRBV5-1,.,CASSTDSGNTIYF,TGCGCCAGCAGCACGGACTCTGGAAACACCATATATTTT
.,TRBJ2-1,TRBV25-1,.,CASIGVGGQEQFF,TGTGCCAGCATCGGGGTAGGGGGGCAAGAGCAGTTCTTC
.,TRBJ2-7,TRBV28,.,CASSLFQGTYEQYF,TGTGCCAGCAGTTTATTCCAGGGAACCTACGAGCAGTACTTC
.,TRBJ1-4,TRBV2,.,CASSGTGFEKLFF,TGTGCCAGCAGTGGTACAGGGTTTGAAAAACTGTTTTTT
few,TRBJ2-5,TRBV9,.,CASSVGPSETQYF,TGTGCCAGCAGCGTAGGTCCATCAGAGACCCAGTACTTC
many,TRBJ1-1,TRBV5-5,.,CASSSPSEAFF,TGTGCCAGCAGCTCTCCATCTGAAGCTTTCTTT
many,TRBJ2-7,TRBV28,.,CASTKFPGQVSYEQYF,TGTGCCAGCACCAAATTCCCCGGGCAGGTCTCCTACGAGCAGTACTTC
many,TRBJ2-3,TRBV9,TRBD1,CASSTGTVSTDTQYF,TGTGCCAGCAGCACCGGGACAGTGAGCACAGATACGCAGTATTTT
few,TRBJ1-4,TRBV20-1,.,CSASRDGRDEKLFF,TGCAGTGCTAGCAGGGACGGGAGGGATGAAAAACTGTTTTTT
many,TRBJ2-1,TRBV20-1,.,CSARVKVEQFF,TGCAGTGCTAGAGTAAAGGTTGAGCAGTTCTTC
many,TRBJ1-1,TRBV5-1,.,CASSFGFNTEAFF,TGCGCCAGCAGCTTCGGGTTTAACACTGAAGCTTTCTTT
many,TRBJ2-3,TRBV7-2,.,CASSSHSGSDTQYF,TGTGCCAGCAGCTCCCATAGTGGCTCAGATACGCAGTATTTT
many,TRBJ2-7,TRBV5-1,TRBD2,CASSAGLADTYEQYF,TGCGCCAGCAGCGCGGGACTAGCGGACACCTACGAGCAGTACTTC